This is a list of T cell receptor beta chains from one sample in a study of OX40 agonist ivuxolimab in advanced cancers. Method: immunoSEQ multiplex PCR; TCRdb's copy keeps in-frame clones and lacks some. The sample consists of approximately 70,000 clones, 83% of them appearing once. The material was CD4+ or CD8+ T cells sorted from blood, obtained in a trial of the OX40 agonist ivuxolimab. The receptors come from an adult with an advanced solid tumor such as melanoma, head and neck, liver or kidney cancer. Both conserved end residues are part of each CDR3.

CDR3aa: CASSEGGVSYEQYF; j_gene: TRBJ2-7; v_gene: TRBV25-1
CDR3aa: CASSLVSSGSGNEKLFF; j_gene: TRBJ1-4; v_gene: TRBV5-1
CDR3aa: CASSYSTGMDGYTF; j_gene: TRBJ1-2; v_gene: TRBV6-5
CDR3aa: CASSLSFRGVDTEAFF; j_gene: TRBJ1-1; v_gene: TRBV5-5
CDR3aa: CASSRRGASNQPQHF; j_gene: TRBJ1-5; v_gene: TRBV11-2
CDR3aa: CASTDGNTEAFF; j_gene: TRBJ1-1; v_gene: TRBV2
CDR3aa: CASSLADGGTGVQYF; j_gene: TRBJ2-7; v_gene: TRBV7-8
CDR3aa: CASSYRSGGSYEQYF; j_gene: TRBJ2-7; v_gene: TRBV6-6
CDR3aa: CASSFQETNYGYTF; j_gene: TRBJ1-2; v_gene: TRBV7-8
CDR3aa: CASSAGQWNTEAFF; j_gene: TRBJ1-1; v_gene: TRBV6-1
CDR3aa: CASSLGLASGGAQETQYF; j_gene: TRBJ2-5; v_gene: TRBV5-1
CDR3aa: CASTYRGAGSKNIQYF; j_gene: TRBJ2-4; v_gene: TRBV19
CDR3aa: CASSFKGGASYEQYF; j_gene: TRBJ2-7; v_gene: TRBV7-9
CDR3aa: CASTYGTVFSPLHF; j_gene: TRBJ1-6; v_gene: TRBV28
CDR3aa: CASSIPGQGNQPQHF; j_gene: TRBJ1-5; v_gene: TRBV28
CDR3aa: CASSLSPGHRELFF; j_gene: TRBJ2-2; v_gene: TRBV11-3
CDR3aa: CASSLGQTSTDTQYF; j_gene: TRBJ2-3; v_gene: TRBV7-9
CDR3aa: CASSLTGTGGFNQPQHF; j_gene: TRBJ1-5; v_gene: TRBV7-6
CDR3aa: CASSLGSGKETQYF; j_gene: TRBJ2-5; v_gene: TRBV9
CDR3aa: CASSSPYPHRDRAMSYEQYF; j_gene: TRBJ2-7; v_gene: TRBV27
CDR3aa: CSVVRGNQETQYF; j_gene: TRBJ2-5; v_gene: TRBV29-1
CDR3aa: CASSGGTGVNQPRHF; j_gene: TRBJ1-5; v_gene: TRBV7-8
CDR3aa: CASSGMGISGNTIYF; j_gene: TRBJ1-3; v_gene: TRBV5-1
CDR3aa: CASSPQGVETQYF; j_gene: TRBJ2-5; v_gene: TRBV11-3
CDR3aa: CASSFPGGGGYTF; j_gene: TRBJ1-2; v_gene: TRBV5-6
CDR3aa: CASILGGADQPQHF; j_gene: TRBJ1-5; v_gene: TRBV6-6
CDR3aa: CASSLQGASGELFF; j_gene: TRBJ2-2; v_gene: TRBV5-1
CDR3aa: CASRLIAGVYNEQFF; j_gene: TRBJ2-1; v_gene: TRBV28
CDR3aa: CASSIGDPGGINEQFF; j_gene: TRBJ2-1; v_gene: TRBV19
CDR3aa: CASRILPPSPSGNTIYF; j_gene: TRBJ1-3; v_gene: TRBV30
CDR3aa: CASSWLAGNHETQYF; j_gene: TRBJ2-5; v_gene: TRBV5-6
CDR3aa: CASSSDRGVSGYTF; j_gene: TRBJ1-2; v_gene: TRBV5-6
CDR3aa: CASSDGRGQPQHF; j_gene: TRBJ1-5; v_gene: TRBV6-4
CDR3aa: CASSYPNSPLHF; j_gene: TRBJ1-6; v_gene: TRBV6-5
CDR3aa: CASSISGYDGYTF; j_gene: TRBJ1-2; v_gene: TRBV19
CDR3aa: CASSPHSGGVNSPLHF; j_gene: TRBJ1-6; v_gene: TRBV11-3
CDR3aa: CASSFTLAMGRNEQFF; j_gene: TRBJ2-1; v_gene: TRBV2
CDR3aa: CASSLNNGGGGSGELFF; j_gene: TRBJ2-2; v_gene: TRBV5-4
CDR3aa: CSVVKGAGSQETQYF; j_gene: TRBJ2-5; v_gene: TRBV29-1
CDR3aa: CASSSRDSRGEQYF; j_gene: TRBJ2-7; v_gene: TRBV5-1
CDR3aa: CASSESTGGANVLTF; j_gene: TRBJ2-6; v_gene: TRBV10-1
CDR3aa: CARGPDRGSGANVLTF; j_gene: TRBJ2-6; v_gene: TRBV2
CDR3aa: CASSVGNEQYF; j_gene: TRBJ2-7; v_gene: TRBV6-1
CDR3aa: CASSLEGTGVYEQYF; j_gene: TRBJ2-7; v_gene: TRBV5-1
CDR3aa: CASNWRVGYEQYF; j_gene: TRBJ2-7; v_gene: TRBV4-1
CDR3aa: CASSDLIPGQGSLNTEAFF; j_gene: TRBJ1-1; v_gene: TRBV6-1
CDR3aa: CSSYQTSGGAGDNEQFF; j_gene: TRBJ2-1; v_gene: TRBV29-1
CDR3aa: CASSLVQGPSGNTIYF; j_gene: TRBJ1-3; v_gene: TRBV4-1
CDR3aa: CASRGDTGANVLTF; j_gene: TRBJ2-6; v_gene: TRBV4-1
CDR3aa: CASSLGQRNTEAFF; j_gene: TRBJ1-1; v_gene: TRBV5-4
CDR3aa: CASSQGRGDYNEQFF; j_gene: TRBJ2-1; v_gene: TRBV4-1
CDR3aa: CASSRHGQGGYEQYF; j_gene: TRBJ2-7; v_gene: TRBV4-1
CDR3aa: CASSRGGPTDTQYF; j_gene: TRBJ2-3; v_gene: TRBV19
CDR3aa: CAWSALSRGGETQYF; j_gene: TRBJ2-5; v_gene: TRBV30
CDR3aa: CATLRGGADTQYF; j_gene: TRBJ2-3; v_gene: TRBV10-2